This is a list of T cell receptor beta chains from one sample in a study of radiation and T cells in renal cell carcinoma. Some clones are missing from TCRdb's copy, which holds only in-frame ones; the method was immunoSEQ multiplex PCR. The top ten clones hold 5.5% to 7% of a sample with 75,000 to 90,000 clones, 89% of them seen once. This specimen consisted of blood, obtained from a patient whose treatment included radiotherapy and nephrectomy. The receptors were gathered from a woman in her 70s with renal cell carcinoma. CDR3s include the opening cysteine and the closing phenylalanine or tryptophan. The D gene is left open where the match is weak. Only some rows state a clone size, as once, few, many or a class for expanded clones.

- TRBJ1-4 - TRBV11-3 CASSAGPRVPREKLFF TGTGCCAGCAGCGCGGGACCGCGGGTCCCTAGGGAAAAACTGTTTTTT
TRBD1 TRBJ1-3 - TRBV28 CASSLPPGQGGGNTIYF TGTGCCAGCAGTTTACCACCCGGACAGGGGGGTGGAAACACCATATATTTT
TRBD2 TRBJ2-5 - TRBV7-8 CASSLSGGLWGTQYF TGTGCCAGCAGCCTTAGCGGGGGCCTGTGGGGGACCCAGTACTTC
- TRBJ2-7 - TRBV9 CASSVGAGAIYEQYF TGTGCCAGCAGCGTAGGTGCAGGGGCAATTTACGAGCAGTACTTC
- TRBJ1-2 once TRBV29-1 CSVAGGNYGYTF TGCAGCGTTGCAGGAGGTAACTATGGCTACACCTTC
- TRBJ1-6 - TRBV4-2 CASSQVGGRYNSPLHF TGTGCCAGCAGCCAAGTGGGGGGGCGCTATAATTCACCCCTCCACTTT
TRBD1 TRBJ2-1 - TRBV27 CASTPTGGFGYEQFF TGTGCCAGCACCCCGACAGGGGGATTCGGGTATGAGCAGTTCTTC
- TRBJ1-5 - TRBV6-1 CASSDRGDQPQHF TGTGCCAGCAGTGATCGAGGGGACCAGCCCCAGCATTTT
- TRBJ2-5 - TRBV9 CASPGRWETQYF TGTGCCAGCCCCGGAAGGTGGGAGACCCAGTACTTC
TRBD2 TRBJ2-3 - TRBV18 CASSQAGITDTQYF TGTGCCAGCTCACAAGCGGGGATCACAGATACGCAGTATTTT
- TRBJ2-1 - TRBV5-5 CASSLKEGPYNEQFF TGTGCCAGCAGCTTGAAGGAGGGCCCTTACAATGAGCAGTTCTTC
- TRBJ1-1 - TRBV9 CASSVGGDTEAFF TGTGCCAGCAGCGTAGGAGGGGACACTGAAGCTTTCTTT
TRBD2 TRBJ2-1 - TRBV9 CASSATTGTSGENEQFF TGTGCCAGCAGCGCAACTACCGGGACTAGCGGGGAGAATGAGCAGTTCTTC
- TRBJ2-5 - TRBV7-2 CASSLGRETQYF TGTGCCAGCAGCTTAGGTCGGGAGACCCAGTACTTC
- TRBJ2-7 few TRBV28 CASTIGGWYEQYF TGTGCCAGCACCATAGGGGGTTGGTACGAGCAGTACTTC
- TRBJ2-6 - TRBV5-1 CASSPGVAGANVLTF TGCGCCAGCAGCCCAGGGGTCGCTGGGGCCAACGTCCTGACTTTC
TRBD1 TRBJ2-7 - TRBV6-5 CASSTRQGLNEQYF TGTGCCAGCAGTACACGACAGGGTCTCAACGAGCAGTACTTC
- TRBJ1-5 - TRBV5-1 CASSLEGNGNQPQHF TGCGCCAGCAGCTTGGAGGGGAATGGCAATCAGCCCCAGCATTTT
TRBD1 TRBJ2-1 once TRBV5-1 CASSWGTESLFF TGCGCCAGCAGCTGGGGGACAGAGTCCTTGTTCTTC
- TRBJ2-2 - TRBV19 CASSIDPRAATGELFF TGTGCCAGTAGTATAGATCCCAGGGCAGCCACCGGGGAGCTGTTTTTT
- TRBJ1-5 - TRBV5-8 CASSLGQRQNQPQHF TGTGCCAGCAGCCTCGGACAGAGGCAAAATCAGCCCCAGCATTTT
- TRBJ1-5 once TRBV19 CASHDRTGGNQPQHF TGTGCCAGCCATGATCGGACCGGGGGCAATCAGCCCCAGCATTTT
TRBD1 TRBJ1-5 once TRBV19 CASSPSGGGLQPQHF TGTGCCAGTAGTCCTAGTGGAGGGGGCCTTCAGCCCCAGCATTTT
- TRBJ1-6 - TRBV9 CASSPTQGSYNSPLHF TGTGCCAGCAGCCCAACACAGGGTTCCTATAATTCACCCCTCCACTTT